This T cell receptor beta chain appears in the sequencing data of a study of CD8 T cells in ankylosing spondylitis. Overall study findings and caveats: Typical of ankylosing spondylitis blood, it appeared, was a TCR beta motif of eight highly homologous variants. Some motif variants were previously reported in reactive arthritis synovial fluid and blood. Disease-linked clones were reportedly significantly enriched in matched ankylosing spondylitis synovial fluid.

Germline values: CDR1 MDHEN, CDR2 SYDVKM. There are 12 residues in the CDR3. The V end was cut by 7 bases, the J end by 6 bases, with 11 bases between. Via MiXCR, TCRdb re-called the 5' RACE reads, giving one row per CDR3 protein. The sample records almost 400,000 distinct CDR3 sequences, 20% to 25% being singletons. This clonotype came up many times. Its antigen remains unknown. Sequenced input: blood, either unsorted or a sorted T cell fraction (not recorded which). The sequence was obtained from a male donor with ankylosing spondylitis. The chain recombines TRBV28 with TRBJ2-3, with TRBD2 as a possible D gene (6 bases). Here the CDR3 DNA reads TGTGCCAGCATGCGGGATGTCGATACGCAGTATTTT. It yields the protein CASMRDVDTQYF.